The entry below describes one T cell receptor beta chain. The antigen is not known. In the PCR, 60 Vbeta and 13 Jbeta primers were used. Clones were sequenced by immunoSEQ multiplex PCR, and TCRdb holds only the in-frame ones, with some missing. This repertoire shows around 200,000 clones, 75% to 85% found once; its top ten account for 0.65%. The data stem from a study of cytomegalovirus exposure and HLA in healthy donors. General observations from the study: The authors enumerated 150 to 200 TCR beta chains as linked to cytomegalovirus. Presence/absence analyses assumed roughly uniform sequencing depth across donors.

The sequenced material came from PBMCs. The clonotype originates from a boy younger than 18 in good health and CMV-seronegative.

The CDR3 loop is CASSASIGVDTEAFF. Written as DNA, the CDR3 is TGTGCCAGCAGTGCCTCGATCGGGGTGGACACTGAAGCTTTCTTT. The chain links TRBV6-4 to TRBJ1-1, with D unresolved. This CDR3 comprises 15 residues. Deletions cut 4 bases from V and 3 bases from J, with 15 bases between. Germline CDR1 reads MRHNA; CDR2 reads SNTAGT.